This passage covers 18 T cell receptor beta chains from one sample sequenced in a study of T-cell memory formation after mild COVID-19. In TCRdb, the 5' RACE reads were re-called with MiXCR into one record per CDR3 protein. The table shows 400,000 or so distinct CDR3 sequences, with more than 20% occurring only once. The material sequenced was PBMCs or a T cell subset sorted from them (not recorded which). These receptor sequences come from an adult woman who had mild COVID-19 (a few samples of this study predate the infection). Cell type and time point are not known.

This clonotype was observed a few times. This chain uses TRBV6-1 with TRBJ2-3, with D possibly matching TRBD2 (6 bases). The V gene lost 6 bases and the J gene lost 6 bases, with 16 bases spanning the gap. Germline V CDR1 and CDR2: MNHNS, SASEGT. The CDR3 covers 14 residues. CDR3 nucleotide sequence: TGTGCCAGCAGGATGGGACCGAGCGGGGATACGCAGTATTTT. This sequence encodes CASRMGPSGDTQYF.

This clonotype was found a few times. The chain has TRBV7-2 and TRBJ1-6; the D is unclear. Germline loops: CDR1 SGHTA, CDR2 FQGNSA. This CDR3 contains 14 residues. The V end lost 3 bases, the J end lost 13 bases, and 16 bases lay between the germline ends. The CDR3 sequence is CASSFSRIIHPLHF. The CDR3 DNA follows: TGTGCCAGCAGCTTCTCACGGATAATTCACCCCCTCCACTTT.

This clonotype was seen a handful of times. V is TRBV5-5 and J is TRBJ2-3, with D possibly matching TRBD1 (5 bases). CDR1 is SGHKS and CDR2 is YYEKEE in the germline V gene (reference sequence). This CDR3 has 14 residues. The V and J ends lost 2 bases and 3 bases respectively, with 10 bases between them. CDR3 coding DNA: TGTGCCAGCAGCTTCAGGGAAATGACAGATACGCAGTATTTT. Protein: CASSFREMTDTQYF. Full variable domain (outside the CDR3, taken from reference TRBV5-5 and TRBJ2-3): DAGVTQSPTHLIKTRGQQVTLRCSPISGHKSVSWYQQVLGQGPQFIFQYYEKEERGRGNFPDRFSARQFPNYSSELNVNALLLGDSALYLCASSFREMTDTQYFGPGTRLTVL.

The sample holds a few counts of this clonotype. The chain joins TRBV5-1 to TRBJ1-6; D is unresolved. The germline CDR1 and CDR2 sequences are SGHRS and YFSETQ. The CDR3 runs 13 residues. V shed 4 bases and J shed 10 bases, with 12 bases lying between them. This chain's CDR3 is CASSDGARSPLHF. Written as DNA, the CDR3 is TGCGCCAGCAGCGACGGAGCCCGATCACCCCTCCACTTT.

Only a few counts were recorded for this clonotype. The chain recombines TRBV12-3 or TRBV12-4 with TRBJ2-5; TRBD1 aligns across 8 bases. Trimming took 3 bases from V and 5 from J; bases not matched to a gene: 8. This CDR3 is built from 15 residues. The CDR3 spells CASSFSVDRAETQYF. In DNA, the CDR3 is TGTGCCAGCAGTTTCTCGGTGGACAGGGCGGAGACCCAGTACTTC.

The chain carries TRBV12-3 or TRBV12-4 and TRBJ2-7, with TRBD1 identical over 10 bases. With 6 bases clipped from V and 1 base from J, the junction kept 6 bases outside the gene matches. This CDR3 is built from 15 residues. The CDR3 nucleotides are TGTGCCAGCAGACTCGACAGGGGGCCATCCTACGAGCAGTACTTC. Protein product: CASRLDRGPSYEQYF.

This clonotype was seen ten or more times. This chain joins TRBV27 and TRBJ1-1; D perhaps matches TRBD1 (6 bases). The CDR3 is 15 residues long. The V end was cut by 4 bases, the J end by 0 bases, with 12 bases between. Germline values: CDR1 MNHEY, CDR2 SMNVEV (reference sequence). Here the CDR3 reads CASSYNREMNTEAFF. The CDR3 DNA sequence: TGTGCCAGCAGTTATAACAGGGAGATGAACACTGAAGCTTTCTTT.

This clonotype has a handful of counts. The V gene is TRBV18, the J gene TRBJ2-5, with 8 bases fitting TRBD1. The CDR3 contains 15 residues. With V trimmed by 3 bases and J by 2 bases, 5 bases remained unmatched. Looked up from germline, CDR1 is KGHSH and CDR2 is LQKENI. The CDR3 here is CASSPGTGRQETQYF. CDR3 sequence (DNA): TGTGCCAGCTCACCTGGGACAGGTAGACAAGAGACCCAGTACTTC.

V gene TRBV5-5 combines with J gene TRBJ2-3; D is possibly TRBD2 (6 bases). This CDR3 is 14 amino acids long. V was clipped by 3 bases and J by 4 bases, with 12 bases between them. Germline V gene sequence: CDR1 SGHKS, CDR2 YYEKEE (reference sequence). Written as DNA, the CDR3 is TGTGCCAGCAGCTCCACGCCGGGGGCAGATACGCAGTATTTT. This gives the protein CASSSTPGADTQYF.

CDR3 coding DNA: TGTGCCAGCAGTACCCGGACAGGGCACAATCAGCCCCAGCATTTT. It yields the protein CASSTRTGHNQPQHF. The V and J genes are TRBV6-2 or TRBV6-3 and TRBJ1-5, with 8 positions matching TRBD1. This CDR3 is built from 15 residues. Per germline, CDR1 MNHEY and CDR2 SVGEGT. The ends lost 5 bases at V and 3 bases at J; junction bases unmatched: 6.

This clonotype was detected a few times. The chain joins TRBV6-2 or TRBV6-3 to TRBJ1-2; D remains unclear. The CDR3 has 13 amino acids. CDR1 is MNHEY, CDR2 SVGEGT, per germline. The V end lost 8 bases, the J end lost 4 bases, and 14 bases lay between the germline ends. CDR3 residues: CASSRLGLYGYTF. CDR3 in DNA: TGTGCCAGCTCTCGACTTGGGCTCTATGGCTACACCTTC.

The V and J genes are TRBV10-3 and TRBJ1-1, with D uncertain. This CDR3 is built from 14 residues. The ends were cut back, 6 bases at V and 5 bases at J, with 16 bases in the middle. Germline-derived CDR1 and CDR2 are ENHRY and SYGVKD. The CDR3 is CAISNGRGTTEAFF. DNA of the CDR3: TGTGCCATCAGCAATGGTCGGGGAACAACTGAAGCTTTCTTT.

The chain carries TRBV19 and TRBJ2-4; 9 bases are shared with TRBD1. In germline, CDR1 is LNHDA, CDR2 SQIVND (reference sequence). The CDR3 consists of 13 residues. V was clipped by 5 bases and J by 10 bases; unmatched bases: 6. CDR3: CASSSRDRAIQYF. CDR3 nucleotides: TGTGCCAGTAGTTCCCGGGACAGGGCAATTCAGTACTTC.

A few counts support this clonotype. This chain joins TRBV18 and TRBJ2-7; 10 bases line up with TRBD2. CDR1 and CDR2 (germline): KGHSH, LQKENI. The CDR3 is 15 residues long. V was clipped by 2 bases and J by 3 bases; unmatched bases: 4. The CDR3 loop reads CASSPSLAGVYEQYF. The CDR3 DNA reads as TGTGCCAGCTCACCAAGTCTAGCGGGAGTCTACGAGCAGTACTTC. Full variable domain (remainder filled in from reference TRBV18 and TRBJ2-7): NAGVMQNPRHLVRRRGQEARLRCSPMKGHSHVYWYRQLPEEGLKFMVYLQKENIIDESGMPKERFSAEFPKEGPSILRIQQVVRGDSAAYFCASSPSLAGVYEQYFGPGTRLTVT.

In its sample, this clonotype was seen many times. V is TRBV25-1 and J is TRBJ1-1; D gene uncertain. Trimming left V 8 bases short and J 7 bases short, with 23 bases between. The CDR3 runs 15 residues. Germline assignment: CDR1 MGHDK and CDR2 SYGVNS. CDR3 in DNA: TGTGCCAGCCCGAACCTCCCTAGGACGGAAGGTGAAGCTTTCTTT. Amino acids: CASPNLPRTEGEAFF.

V and J are TRBV30 and TRBJ1-5, with TRBD1 as a possible D gene (6 bases). Trimming stripped 2 bases from V and 1 base from J, with 9 bases between. This CDR3 has 14 residues. Germline CDR1 GTSNPN, CDR2 SVGIG (reference sequence). CDR3 in DNA: TGTGCCTGGAGTCAGGGGTTGAGCAATCAGCCCCAGCATTTT. Its protein is CAWSQGLSNQPQHF.

V and J are TRBV20-1 and TRBJ2-5; D possibly corresponds to TRBD2 (7 bases). The CDR3 is 15 amino acids. Germline values: CDR1 DFQATT, CDR2 SNEGSKA (reference sequence). The ends were cut back, 0 bases at V and 3 bases at J, with 14 bases in the middle. The DNA of the CDR3 is TGCAGTGCTAGAGATGGGGGGGACACCGAAGAGACCCAGTACTTC. The encoded protein is CSARDGGDTEETQYF.

This clonotype has only a few counts. This sequence joins TRBV7-3 and TRBJ2-1; a possible D gene is TRBD1 (5 bases). The V gene lost 2 bases and the J gene lost 2 bases, with 10 bases spanning the gap. This CDR3 has 15 amino acids. The germline CDR1 and CDR2 sequences are SGHTA and FQGTGA. DNA of the CDR3: TGTGCCAGCAGCTTACAGGGTGGTACCTACAATGAGCAGTTCTTC. This codes for CASSLQGGTYNEQFF.